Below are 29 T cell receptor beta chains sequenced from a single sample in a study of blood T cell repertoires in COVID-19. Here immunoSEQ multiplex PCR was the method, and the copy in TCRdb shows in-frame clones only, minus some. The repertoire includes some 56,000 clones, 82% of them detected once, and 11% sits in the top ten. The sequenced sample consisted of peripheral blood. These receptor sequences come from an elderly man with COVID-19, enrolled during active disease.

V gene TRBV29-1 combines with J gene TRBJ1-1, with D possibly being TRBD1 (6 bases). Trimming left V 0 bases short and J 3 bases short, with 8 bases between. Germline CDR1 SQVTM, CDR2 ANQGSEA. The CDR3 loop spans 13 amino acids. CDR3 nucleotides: TGCAGCGTTGAAGACCGGACAGACACTGAAGCTTTCTTT. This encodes CSVEDRTDTEAFF.

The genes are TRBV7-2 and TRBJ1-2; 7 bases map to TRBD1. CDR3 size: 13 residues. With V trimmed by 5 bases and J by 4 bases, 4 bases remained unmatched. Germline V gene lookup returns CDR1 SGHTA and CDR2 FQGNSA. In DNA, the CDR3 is TGTGCCAGCAGCCGAGGGGGCGGCTATGGCTACACCTTC. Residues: CASSRGGGYGYTF.

CDR3 amino acids: CASSQDRTSGTGADTQYF. CDR3 sequence (DNA): TGTGCCAGCAGCCAAGATCGGACTAGCGGGACTGGGGCAGATACGCAGTATTTT. This rearrangement joins TRBV4-2 to TRBJ2-3, with 12 bases fitting TRBD2. CDR1 is LGHNA, CDR2 YNFKEQ, per germline. The CDR3 covers 18 residues. Trimming at V came to 0 bases and at J to 4 bases, leaving 8 bases not matched to a gene.

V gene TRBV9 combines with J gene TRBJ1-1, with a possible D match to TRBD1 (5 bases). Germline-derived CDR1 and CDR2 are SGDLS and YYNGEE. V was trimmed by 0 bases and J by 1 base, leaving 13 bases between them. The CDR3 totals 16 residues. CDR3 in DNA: TGTGCCAGCAGCGTAGGACAGTCCATGGCGAACACTGAAGCTTTCTTT. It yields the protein CASSVGQSMANTEAFF.

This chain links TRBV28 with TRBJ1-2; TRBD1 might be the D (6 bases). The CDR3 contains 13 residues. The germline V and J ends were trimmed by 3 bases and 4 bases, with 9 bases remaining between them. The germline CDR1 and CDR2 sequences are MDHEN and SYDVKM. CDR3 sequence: CASSFRGTYGYTF. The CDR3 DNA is TGTGCCAGCAGTTTTAGGGGGACCTATGGCTACACCTTC.

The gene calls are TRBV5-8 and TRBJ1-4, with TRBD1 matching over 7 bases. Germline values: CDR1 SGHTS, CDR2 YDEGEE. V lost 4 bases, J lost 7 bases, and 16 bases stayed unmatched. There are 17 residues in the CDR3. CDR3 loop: CASSPIPLRGLIEKLFF. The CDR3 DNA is TGTGCCAGCAGCCCGATCCCCTTAAGGGGGCTGATTGAAAAACTGTTTTTT.

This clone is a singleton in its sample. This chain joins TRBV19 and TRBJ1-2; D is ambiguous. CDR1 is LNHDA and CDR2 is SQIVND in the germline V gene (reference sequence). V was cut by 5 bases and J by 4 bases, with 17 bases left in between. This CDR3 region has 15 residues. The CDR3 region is CASSPSGFIGYGYTF. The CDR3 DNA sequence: TGTGCCAGTAGTCCGTCGGGGTTCATTGGCTATGGCTACACCTTC.

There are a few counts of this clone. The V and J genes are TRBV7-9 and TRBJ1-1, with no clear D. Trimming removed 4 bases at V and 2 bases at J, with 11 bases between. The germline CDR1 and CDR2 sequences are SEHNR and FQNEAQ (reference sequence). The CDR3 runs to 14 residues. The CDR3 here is CASSSDGINTEAFF. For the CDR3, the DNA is TGTGCCAGCAGCTCCGACGGGATTAACACTGAAGCTTTCTTT.

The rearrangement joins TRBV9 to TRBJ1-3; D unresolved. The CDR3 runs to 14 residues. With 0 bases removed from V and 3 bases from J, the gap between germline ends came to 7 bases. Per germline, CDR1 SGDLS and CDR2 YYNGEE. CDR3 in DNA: TGTGCCAGCAGCGTAGGAGCCGATGGAAACACCATATATTTT. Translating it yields CASSVGADGNTIYF.

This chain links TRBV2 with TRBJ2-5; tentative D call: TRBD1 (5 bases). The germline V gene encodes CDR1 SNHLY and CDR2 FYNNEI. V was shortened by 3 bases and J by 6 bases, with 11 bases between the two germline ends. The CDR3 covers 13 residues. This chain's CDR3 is CASSEQGGKTQYF. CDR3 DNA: TGTGCCAGCAGTGAGCAGGGTGGGAAGACCCAGTACTTC.

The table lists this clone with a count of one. CDR3 amino acids: CASSLDGDRGAYGYTF. DNA of the CDR3: TGTGCCAGCAGCTTAGACGGGGACAGGGGGGCCTATGGCTACACCTTC. The rearrangement links TRBV7-2 to TRBJ1-2; 11 nucleotides line up with TRBD1. CDR3 length equals 16 residues. J was trimmed by 4 bases and V by 1 base; bases with no gene match: 5. CDR1 and CDR2 (germline): SGHTA, FQGNSA.

CDR3 in amino acids: CASRSAGKQPQHF. Here the CDR3 DNA reads TGTGCCAGTAGGTCAGCAGGGAAACAGCCCCAGCATTTT. This chain links TRBV19 with TRBJ1-5, with D possibly being TRBD1 (5 bases). The CDR3 runs 13 residues. The V end lost 6 bases, the J end lost 7 bases, and 13 bases lay between the germline ends. Germline assignment: CDR1 LNHDA and CDR2 SQIVND (reference sequence). The whole variable domain, remainder taken from reference TRBV19 and TRBJ1-5, is DGGITQSPKYLFRKEGQNVTLSCEQNLNHDAMYWYRQDPGQGLRLIYYSQIVNDFQKGDIAEGYSVSREKKESFPLTVTSAQKNPTAFYLCASRSAGKQPQHFGDGTRLSIL.

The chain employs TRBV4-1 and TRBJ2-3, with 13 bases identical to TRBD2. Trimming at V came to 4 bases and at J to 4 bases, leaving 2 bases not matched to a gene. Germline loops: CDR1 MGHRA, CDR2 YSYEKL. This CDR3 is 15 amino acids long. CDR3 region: CASSLLAGGSDTQYF. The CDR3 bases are TGCGCCAGCAGCCTACTAGCGGGAGGGTCAGATACGCAGTATTTT.

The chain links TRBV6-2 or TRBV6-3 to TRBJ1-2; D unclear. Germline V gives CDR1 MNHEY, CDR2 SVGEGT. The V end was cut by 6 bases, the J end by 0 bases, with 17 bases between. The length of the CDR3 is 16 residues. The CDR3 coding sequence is TGTGCCAGCAGACCTTTCCCAGACCGGGCTAACTATGGCTACACCTTC. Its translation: CASRPFPDRANYGYTF.

In DNA, the CDR3 is TGTGCCAGCAGCGAGGGACAGGGGGGCAATCAGCCCCAGCATTTT. Translation gives CASSEGQGGNQPQHF. This chain links TRBV11-2 with TRBJ1-5; TRBD1 agrees at 11 bases. V dropped 5 bases and J dropped 2; count of bases not matched to a gene: 2. This CDR3 comprises 15 residues. CDR1 and CDR2 from the germline V gene are SGHAT and FQNNGV.

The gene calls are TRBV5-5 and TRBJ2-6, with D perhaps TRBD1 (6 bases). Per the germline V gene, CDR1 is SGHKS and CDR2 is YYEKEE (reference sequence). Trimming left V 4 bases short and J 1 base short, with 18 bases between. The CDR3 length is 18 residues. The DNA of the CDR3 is TGTGCCAGCAGCCCCATTGTACAGGGAATATCTGGGGCCAACGTCCTGACTTTC. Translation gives CASSPIVQGISGANVLTF.

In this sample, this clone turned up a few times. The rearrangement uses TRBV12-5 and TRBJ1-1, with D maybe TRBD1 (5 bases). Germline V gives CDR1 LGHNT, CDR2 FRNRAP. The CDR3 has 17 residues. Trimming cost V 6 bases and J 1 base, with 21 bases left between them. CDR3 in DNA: TGTGCTAGTGGCTACGCGACCTCGGACGGGGGGAACACTGAAGCTTTCTTT. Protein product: CASGYATSDGGNTEAFF.

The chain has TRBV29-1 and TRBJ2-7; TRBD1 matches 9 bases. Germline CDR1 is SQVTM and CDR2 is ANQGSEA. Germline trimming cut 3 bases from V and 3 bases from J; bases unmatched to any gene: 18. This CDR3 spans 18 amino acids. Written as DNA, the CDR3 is TGCAGCGTTGACGGGGGACAGGGAAAAGGAGGCCTAATCTACGAGCAGTACTTC. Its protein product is CSVDGGQGKGGLIYEQYF.

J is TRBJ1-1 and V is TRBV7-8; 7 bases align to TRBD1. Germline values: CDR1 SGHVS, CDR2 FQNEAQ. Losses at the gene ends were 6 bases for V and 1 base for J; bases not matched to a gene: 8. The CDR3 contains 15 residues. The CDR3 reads CASRPAGTANTEAFF. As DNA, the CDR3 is TGTGCCAGCAGACCAGCCGGGACAGCGAACACTGAAGCTTTCTTT. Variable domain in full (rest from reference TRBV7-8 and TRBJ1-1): GAGVSQSPRYKVAKRGQDVALRCDPISGHVSLFWYQQALGQGPEFLTYFQNEAQLDKSGLPSDRFFAERPEGSVSTLKIQRTQQEDSAVYLCASRPAGTANTEAFFGQGTRLTVV.

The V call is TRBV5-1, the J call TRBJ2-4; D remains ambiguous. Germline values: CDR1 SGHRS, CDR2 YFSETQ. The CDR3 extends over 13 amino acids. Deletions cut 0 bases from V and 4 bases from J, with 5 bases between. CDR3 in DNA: TGCGCCAGCAGCTTGGACAATAAAAACATTCAGTACTTC. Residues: CASSLDNKNIQYF.

CDR3 region: CATIAGEQYV. CDR3 nucleotides: TGTGCCACCATTGCGGGCGAGCAGTACGTC. The rearrangement uses TRBV6-5 and TRBJ2-7, with a possible D match to TRBD2 (5 bases). The V end was cut by 10 bases, the J end by 6 bases, with 10 bases between. The CDR3 has 10 residues. Germline CDR1 reads MNHEY; CDR2 reads SVGAGI.

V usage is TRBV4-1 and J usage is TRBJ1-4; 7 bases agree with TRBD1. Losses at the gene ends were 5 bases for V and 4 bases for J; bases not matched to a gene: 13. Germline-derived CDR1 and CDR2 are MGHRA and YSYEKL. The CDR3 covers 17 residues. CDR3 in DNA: TGCGCCAGCAGCTTCGACAGGGTTGGGGGAAGTAATGAAAAACTGTTTTTT. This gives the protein CASSFDRVGGSNEKLFF.

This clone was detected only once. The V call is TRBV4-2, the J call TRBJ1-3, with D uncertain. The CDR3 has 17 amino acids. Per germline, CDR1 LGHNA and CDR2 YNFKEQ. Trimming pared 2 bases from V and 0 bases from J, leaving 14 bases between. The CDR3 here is CASSQTRVRDSGNTIYF. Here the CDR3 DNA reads TGTGCCAGCAGCCAAACTAGGGTAAGGGACTCTGGAAACACCATATATTTT.

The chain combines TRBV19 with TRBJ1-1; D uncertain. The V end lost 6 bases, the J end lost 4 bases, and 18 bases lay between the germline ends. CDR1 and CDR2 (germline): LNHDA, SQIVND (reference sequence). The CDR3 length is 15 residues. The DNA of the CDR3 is TGTGCCAGTAGGTCACGGGTATTGGAGGGCACTGAAGCTTTCTTT. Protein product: CASRSRVLEGTEAFF.

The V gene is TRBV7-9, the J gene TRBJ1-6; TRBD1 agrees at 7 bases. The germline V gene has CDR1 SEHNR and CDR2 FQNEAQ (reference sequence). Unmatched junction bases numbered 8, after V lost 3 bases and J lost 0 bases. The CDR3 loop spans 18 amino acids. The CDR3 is CASSFQTGPSSYNSPLHF. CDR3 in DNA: TGTGCCAGCAGCTTTCAGACAGGGCCTAGCTCCTATAATTCACCCCTCCACTTT. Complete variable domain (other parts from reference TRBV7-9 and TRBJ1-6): DTGVSQNPRHKITKRGQNVTFRCDPISEHNRLYWYRQTLGQGPEFLTYFQNEAQLEKSRLLSDRFSAERPKGSFSTLEIQRTEQGDSAMYLCASSFQTGPSSYNSPLHFGNGTRLTVT.

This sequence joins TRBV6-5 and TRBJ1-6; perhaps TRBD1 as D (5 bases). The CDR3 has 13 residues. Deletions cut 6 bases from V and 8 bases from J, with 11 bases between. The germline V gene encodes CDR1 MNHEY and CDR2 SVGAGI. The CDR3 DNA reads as TGTGCCAGCAGCTGGGGGGGGGATTCACCCCTCCACTTT. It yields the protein CASSWGGDSPLHF.

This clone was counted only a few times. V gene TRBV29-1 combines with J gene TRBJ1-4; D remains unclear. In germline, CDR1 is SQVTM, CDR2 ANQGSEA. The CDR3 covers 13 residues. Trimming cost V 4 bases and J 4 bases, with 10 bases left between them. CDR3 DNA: TGCAGCGTTGTCTCGGGGATTAATGAAAAACTGTTTTTT. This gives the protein CSVVSGINEKLFF.

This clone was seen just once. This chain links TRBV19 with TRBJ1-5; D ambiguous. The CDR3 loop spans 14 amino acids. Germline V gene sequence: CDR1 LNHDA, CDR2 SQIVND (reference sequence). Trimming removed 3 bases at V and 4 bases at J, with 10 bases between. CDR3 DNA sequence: TGTGCCAGTAGTATGGCGCCGGGAAATCAGCCCCAGCATTTT. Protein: CASSMAPGNQPQHF. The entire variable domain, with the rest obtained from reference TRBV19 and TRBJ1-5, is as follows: DGGITQSPKYLFRKEGQNVTLSCEQNLNHDAMYWYRQDPGQGLRLIYYSQIVNDFQKGDIAEGYSVSREKKESFPLTVTSAQKNPTAFYLCASSMAPGNQPQHFGDGTRLSIL.

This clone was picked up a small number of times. The CDR3: CASSLQGREAFF. In DNA form, the CDR3 reads TGTGCCAGCAGCTTACAGGGTAGGGAAGCTTTCTTT. This chain joins TRBV5-4 and TRBJ1-1; D is perhaps TRBD1 (6 bases). The CDR3 extends over 12 amino acids. CDR1 is SGHNT, CDR2 YYREEE, per germline (reference sequence). V shed 2 bases and J shed 8 bases, with 10 bases lying between them.